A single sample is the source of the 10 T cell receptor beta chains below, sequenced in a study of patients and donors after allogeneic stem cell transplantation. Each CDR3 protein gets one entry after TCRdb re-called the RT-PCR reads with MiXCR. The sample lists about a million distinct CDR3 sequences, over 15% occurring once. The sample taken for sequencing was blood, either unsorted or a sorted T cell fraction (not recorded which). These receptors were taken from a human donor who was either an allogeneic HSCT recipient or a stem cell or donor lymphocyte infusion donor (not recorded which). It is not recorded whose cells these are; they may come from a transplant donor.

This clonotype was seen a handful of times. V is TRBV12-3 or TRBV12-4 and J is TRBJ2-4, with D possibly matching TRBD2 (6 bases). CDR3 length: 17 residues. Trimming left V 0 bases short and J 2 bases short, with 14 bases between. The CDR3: CASSLALGRMSKNIQYF. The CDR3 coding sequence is TGTGCCAGCAGTTTAGCGCTAGGGAGGATGTCCAAAAACATTCAGTACTTC.

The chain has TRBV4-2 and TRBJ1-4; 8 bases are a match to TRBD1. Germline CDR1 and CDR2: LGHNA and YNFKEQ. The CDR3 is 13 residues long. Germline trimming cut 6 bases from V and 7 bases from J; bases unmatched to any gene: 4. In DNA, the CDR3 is TGTGCCAGCAGACAGGGGGGGAGTGAAAAACTGTTTTTT. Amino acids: CASRQGGSEKLFF.

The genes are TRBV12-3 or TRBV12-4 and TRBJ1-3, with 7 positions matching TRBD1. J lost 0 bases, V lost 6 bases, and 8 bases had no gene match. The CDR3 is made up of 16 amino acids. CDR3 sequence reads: CASRPTGPYSGNTIYF. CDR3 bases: TGTGCCAGCAGACCGACAGGGCCCTACTCTGGAAACACCATATATTTT.

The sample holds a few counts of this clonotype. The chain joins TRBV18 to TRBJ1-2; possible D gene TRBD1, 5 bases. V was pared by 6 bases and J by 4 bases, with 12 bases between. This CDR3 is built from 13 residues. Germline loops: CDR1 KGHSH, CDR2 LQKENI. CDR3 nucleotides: TGTGCCAGCTCCCAGGGTGAGGTCTATGGCTACACCTTC. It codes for CASSQGEVYGYTF.

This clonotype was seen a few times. DNA of the CDR3: TGTGCCAGCAGCGTCCGTAGCGCTCGCCTCTACGAGCAGTACTTC. Protein product: CASSVRSARLYEQYF. The chain recombines TRBV9 with TRBJ2-7, with D tentatively TRBD2 (5 bases). This CDR3 region has 15 residues. The germline V gene has CDR1 SGDLS and CDR2 YYNGEE. V shed 2 bases and J shed 3 bases, with 15 bases lying between them.

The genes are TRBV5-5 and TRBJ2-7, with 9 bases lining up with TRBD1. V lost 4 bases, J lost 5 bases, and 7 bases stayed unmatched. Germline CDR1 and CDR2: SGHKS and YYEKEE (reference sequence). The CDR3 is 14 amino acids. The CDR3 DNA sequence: TGTGCCAGCAGCCATGGACAGGGGATAGACGAGCAGTACTTC. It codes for CASSHGQGIDEQYF. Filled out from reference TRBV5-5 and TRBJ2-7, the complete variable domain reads DAGVTQSPTHLIKTRGQQVTLRCSPISGHKSVSWYQQVLGQGPQFIFQYYEKEERGRGNFPDRFSARQFPNYSSELNVNALLLGDSALYLCASSHGQGIDEQYFGPGTRLTVT.

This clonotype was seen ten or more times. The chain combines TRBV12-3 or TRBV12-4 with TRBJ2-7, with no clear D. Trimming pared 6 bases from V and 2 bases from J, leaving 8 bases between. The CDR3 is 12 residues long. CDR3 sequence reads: CASSLSTYEQYF. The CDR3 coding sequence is TGTGCCAGCAGCTTATCGACCTACGAGCAGTACTTC.

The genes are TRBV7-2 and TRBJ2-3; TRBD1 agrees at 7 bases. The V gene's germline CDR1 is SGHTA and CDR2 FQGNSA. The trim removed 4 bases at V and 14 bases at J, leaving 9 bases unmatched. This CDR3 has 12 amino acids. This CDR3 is CASSSRQGRPYF. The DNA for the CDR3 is TGTGCCAGCAGCTCCCGACAGGGAAGGCCGTATTTT. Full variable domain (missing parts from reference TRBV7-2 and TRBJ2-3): GAGVSQSPSNKVTEKGKDVELRCDPISGHTALYWYRQSLGQGLEFLIYFQGNSAPDKSGLPSDRFSAERTGGSVSTLTIQRTQQEDSAVYLCASSSRQGRPYFGPGTRLTVL.

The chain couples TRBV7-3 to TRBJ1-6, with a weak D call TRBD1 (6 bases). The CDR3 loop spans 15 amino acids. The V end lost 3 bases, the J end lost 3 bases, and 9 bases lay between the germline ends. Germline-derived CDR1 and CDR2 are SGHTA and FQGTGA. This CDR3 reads CASSLGHSYNSPLHF. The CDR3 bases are TGTGCCAGCAGCTTGGGACATAGCTATAATTCACCCCTCCACTTT.

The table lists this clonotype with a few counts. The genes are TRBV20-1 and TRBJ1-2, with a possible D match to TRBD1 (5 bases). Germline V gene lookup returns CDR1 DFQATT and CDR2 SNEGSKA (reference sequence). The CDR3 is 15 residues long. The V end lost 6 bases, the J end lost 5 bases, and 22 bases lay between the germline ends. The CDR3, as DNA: TGCAGTGCCAGGCGGGGGACCCTGGACGGTTATGGCTACACCTTC. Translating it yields CSARRGTLDGYGYTF.